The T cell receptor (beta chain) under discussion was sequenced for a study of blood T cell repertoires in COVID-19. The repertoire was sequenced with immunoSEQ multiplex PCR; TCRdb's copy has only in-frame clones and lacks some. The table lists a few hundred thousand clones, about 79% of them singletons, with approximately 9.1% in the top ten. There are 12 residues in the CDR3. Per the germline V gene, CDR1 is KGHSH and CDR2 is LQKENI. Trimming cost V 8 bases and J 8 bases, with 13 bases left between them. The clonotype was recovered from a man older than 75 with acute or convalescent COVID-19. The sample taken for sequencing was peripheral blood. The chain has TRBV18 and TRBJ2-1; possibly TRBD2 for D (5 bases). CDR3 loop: CASTGEGDEQFF. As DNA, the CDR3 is TGTGCCAGCACCGGTGAGGGCGATGAGCAGTTCTTC.